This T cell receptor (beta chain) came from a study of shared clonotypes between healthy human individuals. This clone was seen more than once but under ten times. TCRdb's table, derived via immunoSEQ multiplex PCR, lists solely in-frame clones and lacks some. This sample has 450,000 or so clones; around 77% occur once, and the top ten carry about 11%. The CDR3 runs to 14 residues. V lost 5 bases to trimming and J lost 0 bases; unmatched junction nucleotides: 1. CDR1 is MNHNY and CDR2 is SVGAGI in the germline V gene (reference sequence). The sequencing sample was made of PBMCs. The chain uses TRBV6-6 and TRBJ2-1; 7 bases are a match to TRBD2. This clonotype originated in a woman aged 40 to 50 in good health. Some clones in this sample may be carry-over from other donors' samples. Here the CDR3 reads CASSGGSSYNEQFF. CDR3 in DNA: TGTGCCAGCAGTGGCGGGAGCTCCTACAATGAGCAGTTCTTC.